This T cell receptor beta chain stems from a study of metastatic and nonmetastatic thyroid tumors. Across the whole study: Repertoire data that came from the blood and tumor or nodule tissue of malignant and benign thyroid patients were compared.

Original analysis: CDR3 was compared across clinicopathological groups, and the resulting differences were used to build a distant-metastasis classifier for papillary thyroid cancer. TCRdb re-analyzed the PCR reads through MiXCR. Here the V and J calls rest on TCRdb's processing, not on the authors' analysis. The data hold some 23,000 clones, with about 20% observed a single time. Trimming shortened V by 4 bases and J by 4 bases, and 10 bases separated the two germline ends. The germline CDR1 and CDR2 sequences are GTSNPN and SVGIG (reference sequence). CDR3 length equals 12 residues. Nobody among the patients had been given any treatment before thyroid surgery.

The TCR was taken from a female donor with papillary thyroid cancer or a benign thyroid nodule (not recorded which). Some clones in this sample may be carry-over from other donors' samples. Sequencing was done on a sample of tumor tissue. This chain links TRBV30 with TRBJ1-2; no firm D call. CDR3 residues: CAWNLPGYGYTF. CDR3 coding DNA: TGTGCCTGGAACCTACCAGGCTATGGCTACACCTTC.